This TCR beta chain was identified in a study of blood T cell repertoires in COVID-19. At the level of the study: Some COVID-19 samples were acute and others convalescent; all came from the United States, Italy and Spain. Nucleic acid was either cDNA or gDNA, and it came from T cells, B-cell-depleted T cells, or PBMCs.

Germline CDR1 and CDR2: SGHTA and FQGNSA. The V gene lost 2 bases and the J gene lost 4 bases, with 6 bases spanning the gap. This CDR3 has 12 amino acids. This clone was counted a few times. Per the original methods: The authors estimated nucleated cell counts from reference gene primer amplification. Sequencing was performed with immunoSEQ multiplex PCR; in TCRdb, only in-frame clones are kept and a portion is missing. The V and J calls and clone size come from that table; D and trimming were worked out from the DNA. The data show 350,000 or so clones, 65% to 90% seen once. This rearrangement joins TRBV7-2 to TRBJ2-7; D ambiguous. The sequenced sample consisted of PBMCs or T cells enriched from blood (not recorded which). This TCR was recovered from a middle-aged woman with acute COVID-19. The CDR3 coding sequence is TGTGCCAGCAGCTTATCAATGTACGAGCAGTACTTC. Its translation is CASSLSMYEQYF. Full variable domain (missing parts from reference TRBV7-2 and TRBJ2-7): GAGVSQSPSNKVTEKGKDVELRCDPISGHTALYWYRQSLGQGLEFLIYFQGNSAPDKSGLPSDRFSAERTGGSVSTLTIQRTQQEDSAVYLCASSLSMYEQYFGPGTRLTVT.